This T cell receptor beta chain was identified in a study of T-cell reconstitution after alpha-beta-depleted transplantation in children. Study-level results: Alpha-beta T cells present about two months after transplant were reported to originate from several hundred expanded graft clones. Certain patients had high TCRbeta diversity at day 60, and it came from recipient T cells and thymic progenitors that survived. Hyperexpanded clones declined; after one year, newly produced T cells mostly supplied diversity.

The germline V gene encodes CDR1 SEHNR and CDR2 FQNEAQ (reference sequence). With 4 bases removed from V and 0 bases from J, the gap between germline ends came to 19 bases. CDR3 size: 17 residues. Molecular barcoding with unique molecular identifiers was used for the TCRbeta library. TCRdb used MiXCR to reprocess the PCR reads, holding one entry per CDR3 protein. The profile shows about 460,000 distinct CDR3 sequences, roughly a tenth of them singletons. This clonotype was counted ten times or more. Its target is not known. This sequence joins TRBV7-9 and TRBJ2-7; perhaps TRBD2 as D (5 bases). The sample consisted of PBMCs, taken before TCRalphabeta/CD19-depleted stem cell transplant. The source of this sequence is a child aged 2-15 years with inherited bone marrow failure, due to receive a stem cell transplant. Here the CDR3 DNA reads TGTGCCAGCAGCTCCTGGACTGATTCACTGGGCTCCTACGAGCAGTACTTC. It specifies CASSSWTDSLGSYEQYF.